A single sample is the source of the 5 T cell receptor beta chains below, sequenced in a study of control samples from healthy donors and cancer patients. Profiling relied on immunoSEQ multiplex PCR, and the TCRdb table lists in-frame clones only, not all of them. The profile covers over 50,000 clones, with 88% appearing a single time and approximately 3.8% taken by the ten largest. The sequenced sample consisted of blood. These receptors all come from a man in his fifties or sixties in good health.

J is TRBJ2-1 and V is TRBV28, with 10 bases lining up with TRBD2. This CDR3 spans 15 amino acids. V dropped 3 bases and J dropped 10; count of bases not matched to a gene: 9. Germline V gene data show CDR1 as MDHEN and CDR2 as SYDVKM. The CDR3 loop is CASSLEAGGPWEQFF. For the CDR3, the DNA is TGTGCCAGCAGTTTGGAAGCGGGAGGGCCATGGGAGCAGTTCTTC.

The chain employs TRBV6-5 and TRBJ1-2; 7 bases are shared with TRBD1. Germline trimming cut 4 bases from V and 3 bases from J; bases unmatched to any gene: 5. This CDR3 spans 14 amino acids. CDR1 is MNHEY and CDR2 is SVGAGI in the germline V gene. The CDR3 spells CASSWGQPYYGYTF. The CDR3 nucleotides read TGTGCCAGCAGTTGGGGACAGCCCTACTATGGCTACACCTTC.

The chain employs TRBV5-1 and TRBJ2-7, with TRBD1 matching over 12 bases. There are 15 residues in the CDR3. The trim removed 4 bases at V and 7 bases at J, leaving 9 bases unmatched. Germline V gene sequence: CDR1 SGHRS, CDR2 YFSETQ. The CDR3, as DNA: TGCGCCAGCAGCACCGGGACAGGGGGCGCGGATGAGCAGTACTTC. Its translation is CASSTGTGGADEQYF.

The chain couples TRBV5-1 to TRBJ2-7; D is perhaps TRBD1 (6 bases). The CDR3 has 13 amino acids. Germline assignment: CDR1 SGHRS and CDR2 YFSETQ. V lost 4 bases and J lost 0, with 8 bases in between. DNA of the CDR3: TGCGCCAGCAGCGGGGGCTTCTCCTACGAGCAGTACTTC. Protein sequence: CASSGGFSYEQYF.

CDR3 amino acids: CASSPRSRVPFGYTF. The CDR3, as DNA: TGTGCCAGCAGTCCTAGGAGTCGGGTTCCCTTTGGCTACACCTTC. This chain uses TRBV28 with TRBJ1-2; D is uncertain. CDR3 length equals 15 residues. The germline V gene encodes CDR1 MDHEN and CDR2 SYDVKM. Between the trimmed V and J ends, which lost 5 bases and 7 bases, there was a span of 20 bases.